The 28 T cell receptor beta chains below come from one sample, sequenced in a study of vaccination and CD4 T cells after COVID-19. These TCRs' antigens remain unknown. Treatment in this sample: roughly nine-day PBMC culture with coronavirus spike peptide pools or control peptides (ViraFEST assay). With the Oncomine TCR Beta short-read assay, DNA from cultured CD4+ T cells was sequenced. TCRdb re-analysed the PCR reads in MiXCR, keeping a single row per CDR3 protein. This sample has roughly 14,000 distinct CDR3 sequences; about 60% occur once, and the top ten carry 6.2%. The sequenced sample was CD4+ T cells from blood, cultured in vitro. The receptors originated from a human donor who had recovered from COVID-19.

The chain uses TRBV19 and TRBJ1-1; D call uncertain. The V gene lost 5 bases and the J gene lost 1 base, with 11 bases spanning the gap. The CDR3 consists of 14 residues. The germline V gene has CDR1 LNHDA and CDR2 SQIVND (reference sequence). The CDR3 here is CASSFDRGNTEAFF. As DNA, the CDR3 is TGTGCCAGTAGTTTCGACCGGGGGAACACTGAAGCTTTCTTT.

The J gene is TRBJ1-1, the V gene TRBV11-2; no definite D call. V was shortened by 1 base and J by 2 bases, with 8 bases between the two germline ends. The germline gives CDR1 SGHAT, CDR2 FQNNGV. This CDR3 region has 14 residues. DNA for the CDR3: TGTGCCAGCAGCTTAGTCGGGGTAAACACTGAAGCTTTCTTT. This codes for CASSLVGVNTEAFF.

The chain uses TRBV19 and TRBJ1-1, with D unclear. Germline V gives CDR1 LNHDA, CDR2 SQIVND (reference sequence). V lost 6 bases and J 7 bases, leaving 6 bases between the germline ends. This CDR3 has 10 amino acids. The CDR3 nucleotides read TGTGCCAGTAGAGACGGTGAAGCTTTCTTT. Its translation is CASRDGEAFF.

This clonotype is a singleton in its sample. V gene TRBV20-1 combines with J gene TRBJ2-1, with 12 bases fitting TRBD2. V was clipped by 2 bases and J by 8 bases; unmatched bases: 7. The CDR3 has 15 residues. From germline, CDR1 is DFQATT and CDR2 SNEGSKA (reference sequence). CDR3 region: CSARLAGGREDEQFF. CDR3 DNA: TGCAGTGCTAGACTAGCGGGAGGGCGGGAGGATGAGCAGTTCTTC.

By frequency in the sample, this clonotype is medium-sized. The rearrangement joins TRBV7-9 to TRBJ2-5, with 8 positions matching TRBD1. Germline CDR1 is SEHNR and CDR2 is FQNEAQ (reference sequence). Trimming removed 5 bases from V and 2 bases from J; junction bases left unmatched: 10. The CDR3 contains 16 residues. The CDR3 DNA reads as TGTGCCAGCAGCCGGCTCCGGGACAGGCCTCAAGAGACCCAGTACTTC. This gives the protein CASSRLRDRPQETQYF.

This clonotype was seen once. V and J are TRBV6-1 and TRBJ2-7, with D maybe TRBD2 (5 bases). Germline CDR1 and CDR2: MNHNS and SASEGT. The V and J ends lost 10 bases and 1 base respectively, with 8 bases between them. The CDR3 extends over 11 amino acids. The CDR3 DNA reads as TGTGCCACCCGGGGTTCCTACGAGCAGTACTTC. Encoded protein: CATRGSYEQYF.

The V call is TRBV7-6, the J call TRBJ2-5, with 8 bases lining up with TRBD1. Per the germline V gene, CDR1 is SGHVS and CDR2 is FNYEAQ. There are 15 residues in the CDR3. The junction had 12 bases not matched to a gene; V was cut back by 5 bases and J by 7 bases. The CDR3: CASSRSPTGVGTQYF. The CDR3 DNA is TGTGCCAGCAGCCGATCCCCGACAGGGGTAGGGACCCAGTACTTC.

The chain recombines TRBV18 with TRBJ2-2, with D uncertain. Trimming cost V 5 bases and J 0 bases, with 10 bases left between them. The CDR3 runs 15 residues. CDR1 is KGHSH, CDR2 LQKENI, per germline. The CDR3 DNA reads as TGTGCCAGCTCAACAGCAACACCGAACACCGGGGAGCTGTTTTTT. Protein sequence: CASSTATPNTGELFF. The whole variable domain, filled in from reference TRBV18 and TRBJ2-2, reads NAGVMQNPRHLVRRRGQEARLRCSPMKGHSHVYWYRQLPEEGLKFMVYLQKENIIDESGMPKERFSAEFPKEGPSILRIQQVVRGDSAAYFCASSTATPNTGELFFGEGSRLTVL.

The rearrangement joins TRBV20-1 to TRBJ1-3; D call uncertain. CDR1 is DFQATT and CDR2 is SNEGSKA in the germline V gene (reference sequence). CDR3 length equals 16 residues. Trimming removed 6 bases from V and 2 bases from J, with 20 bases in between. CDR3: CSATLSAGLPGNTIYF. Here the CDR3 DNA reads TGCAGTGCCACCCTCTCGGCAGGTCTCCCTGGAAACACCATATATTTT.

This chain uses TRBV4-1 with TRBJ2-6, with TRBD1 as a possible D gene (5 bases). Per germline, CDR1 MGHRA and CDR2 YSYEKL. The CDR3 covers 18 residues. V shed 4 bases and J shed 0 bases, with 16 bases lying between them. For the CDR3, the DNA is TGCGCCAGCAGCCGAGCTAGGGGCATCGGCTCTGGGGCCAACGTCCTGACTTTC. Encoded protein: CASSRARGIGSGANVLTF.

The chain has TRBV10-3 and TRBJ1-1; D not resolved. The CDR3 extends over 12 amino acids. Germline CDR1 is ENHRY and CDR2 is SYGVKD. Trimming removed 6 bases at V and 5 bases at J, with 10 bases between. The DNA of the CDR3 is TGTGCCATCAGCAGCGGCTCGACTGAAGCTTTCTTT. Translation gives CAISSGSTEAFF.

This clonotype was counted only a few times. This sequence joins TRBV20-1 and TRBJ1-6; 7 positions agree with TRBD1. This CDR3 comprises 17 residues. The germline V gene encodes CDR1 DFQATT and CDR2 SNEGSKA (reference sequence). Losses at the gene ends were 0 bases for V and 7 bases for J; bases not matched to a gene: 12. The CDR3 DNA reads TGCAGTGCTAGAGATCTCAGGGGGTACTATGGGAATTCACCCCTCCACTTT. Translated: CSARDLRGYYGNSPLHF.

V is TRBV27 and J is TRBJ2-2; 16 bases match TRBD2. Germline values: CDR1 MNHEY, CDR2 SMNVEV (reference sequence). After removal of 4 bases from V and 7 bases from J, the junction contained 15 bases not matched to a gene. This CDR3 contains 20 residues. This chain's CDR3 is CASSYPTGTSGRAKYGELFF. Here the CDR3 DNA reads TGTGCCAGCAGTTACCCAACCGGGACTAGCGGGAGGGCCAAATACGGGGAGCTGTTTTTT.

The V call is TRBV14, the J call TRBJ2-3; D remains unclear. Trimming removed 4 bases from V and 3 bases from J, with 11 bases in between. Germline assignment: CDR1 SGHDN and CDR2 FVKESK. CDR3 size: 14 residues. The CDR3 DNA reads TGTGCCAGCAGCCCGTTGACCGGGACAGATACGCAGTATTTT. It translates to CASSPLTGTDTQYF.

The V and J genes are TRBV6-5 and TRBJ2-5; D unclear. V was pared by 0 bases and J by 1 base, with 6 bases between. The CDR3 is 14 residues long. CDR1 and CDR2 from the germline V gene are MNHEY and SVGAGI. CDR3 sequence: CASSYSGSQETQYF. CDR3 nucleotide sequence: TGTGCCAGCAGTTACTCCGGCAGCCAAGAGACCCAGTACTTC.

This clonotype was counted only a few times. The chain uses TRBV20-1 and TRBJ2-5, with D maybe TRBD1 (6 bases). The CDR3 covers 15 residues. V lost 0 bases to trimming and J lost 7 bases, with 18 bases between them. Germline V CDR1 and CDR2: DFQATT, SNEGSKA (reference sequence). Here the CDR3 DNA reads TGCAGTGCTAGAGATCCCTCAGGGGTTCCAGGGACCCAGTACTTC. Its protein is CSARDPSGVPGTQYF.

The chain links TRBV2 to TRBJ1-5; D may be TRBD1 (5 bases). Germline V gives CDR1 SNHLY, CDR2 FYNNEI. With 10 bases removed from V and 3 bases from J, the gap between germline ends came to 16 bases. The CDR3 extends over 14 amino acids. The CDR3 spells CATCSGAFNQPQHF. CDR3 bases: TGTGCCACCTGCAGCGGGGCTTTCAATCAGCCCCAGCATTTT.

V is TRBV7-9 and J is TRBJ1-1; D gene ambiguous. The V gene's germline CDR1 is SEHNR and CDR2 FQNEAQ (reference sequence). The CDR3 length is 12 residues. The V gene lost 6 bases and the J gene lost 0 bases, with 5 bases spanning the gap. The CDR3 DNA follows: TGTGCCAGCAGGTACCTGAACACTGAAGCTTTCTTT. Translation gives CASRYLNTEAFF.

The V call is TRBV5-4, the J call TRBJ2-3; D gene unclear. V lost 2 bases and J lost 0, with 10 bases in between. CDR3 length equals 15 residues. CDR1 and CDR2 from the germline V gene are SGHNT and YYREEE (reference sequence). CDR3: CASSFGGLSTDTQYF. The CDR3 DNA is TGTGCCAGCAGCTTCGGTGGGTTGAGCACAGATACGCAGTATTTT.

The chain recombines TRBV5-1 with TRBJ2-7; the D is unclear. The ends were cut back, 2 bases at V and 1 base at J, with 10 bases in the middle. This CDR3 has 14 residues. Germline V CDR1 and CDR2: SGHRS, YFSETQ. The DNA for the CDR3 is TGCGCCAGCAGCTTTGAAGTCCCTTCCTACGAGCAGTACTTC. This translates into CASSFEVPSYEQYF. Full variable domain (remainder filled in from reference TRBV5-1 and TRBJ2-7): KAGVTQTPRYLIKTRGQQVTLSCSPISGHRSVSWYQQTPGQGLQFLFEYFSETQRNKGNFPGRFSGRQFSNSRSEMNVSTLELGDSALYLCASSFEVPSYEQYFGPGTRLTVT.

The chain combines TRBV24-1 with TRBJ1-5; perhaps TRBD1 as D (6 bases). The CDR3 length is 15 residues. The V gene's germline CDR1 is KGHDR and CDR2 SFDVKD. Trimming removed 4 bases from V and 4 bases from J, with 13 bases in between. CDR3 in amino acids: CATSEAGGANQPQHF. CDR3 coding DNA: TGTGCCACCAGTGAAGCGGGGGGCGCAAATCAGCCCCAGCATTTT.

This clonotype was observed a few times. The chain couples TRBV6-1 to TRBJ1-1; 7 bases map to TRBD1. CDR1 is MNHNS, CDR2 SASEGT, per germline. This CDR3 is built from 15 residues. V lost 3 bases, J lost 5 bases, and 9 bases stayed unmatched. The CDR3 sequence: CASSDHRGTVTEAFF. The CDR3 DNA reads as TGTGCCAGCAGTGACCACAGGGGCACCGTAACTGAAGCTTTCTTT.

With regard to this clonotype: The junction differs from germline at one of its ends, possibly a read error. The V and J genes are TRBV7-7 and TRBJ2-5, with TRBD2 matching over 13 bases. Looked up from germline, CDR1 is SSHAT and CDR2 is FNYEAQ (reference sequence). The CDR3 length is 17 residues. CDR3 sequence: CASSAGLAGAPRETQYF. CDR3 DNA: TGTGCTAGCAGCGCCGGACTAGCGGGAGCCCCCCGGGAGACCCAGTACTTC. Looking up the rest from reference TRBV7-7 and TRBJ2-5 gives the full variable domain: GAGVSQSPRYKVTKRGQDVTLRCDPISSHATLYWYQQALGQGPEFLTYFNYEAQPDKSGLPSDRFSAERPEGSISTLTIQRTEQRDSAMYRCASSAGLAGAPRETQYFGPGTRLLVL.

This chain links TRBV6-2 or TRBV6-3 with TRBJ2-3; the match to TRBD2 covers 16 bases. The CDR3 is 15 residues long. The germline CDR1 and CDR2 sequences are MNHEY and SVGEGT. With V trimmed by 6 bases and J by 7 bases, 4 bases remained unmatched. CDR3: CASRGGLAGGYTQYF. The CDR3 DNA reads TGTGCCAGCAGGGGGGGACTAGCGGGAGGGTATACGCAGTATTTT.

The chain carries TRBV5-1 and TRBJ2-7, with 7 positions matching TRBD1. Germline CDR1 reads SGHRS; CDR2 reads YFSETQ. V dropped 2 bases and J dropped 5; count of bases not matched to a gene: 1. The CDR3 has 12 residues. The CDR3 sequence is CASSFTGDEQYF. CDR3 sequence (DNA): TGCGCCAGCAGCTTTACAGGGGACGAGCAGTACTTC.

J is TRBJ1-1 and V is TRBV7-6; TRBD1 agrees at 10 bases. V gave up 5 bases and J gave up 1 base; unmatched junction bases: 4. Germline CDR1 reads SGHVS; CDR2 reads FNYEAQ. This CDR3 is built from 15 residues. The CDR3 nucleotides are TGTGCCAGCAGCCTTCGGACAGGGGGGAACACTGAAGCTTTCTTT. It yields the protein CASSLRTGGNTEAFF.

The V call is TRBV12-3 or TRBV12-4, the J call TRBJ1-2; possible D gene TRBD1, 5 bases. Trimming took 5 bases from V and 4 from J, leaving 20 bases between them. This CDR3 has 16 amino acids. The CDR3 sequence is CASSPGPIFAFYGYTF. As DNA, the CDR3 is TGTGCCAGCAGTCCGGGACCGATATTTGCCTTCTATGGCTACACCTTC.

The chain is built from TRBV2 and TRBJ2-3; maybe TRBD2 (6 bases). Trimming removed 8 bases from V and 2 bases from J, with 14 bases in between. The CDR3 spans 14 residues. Germline V gene sequence: CDR1 SNHLY, CDR2 FYNNEI. As DNA, the CDR3 is TGTGCCAGCCAGAGGGAGGTGCTCACAGATACGCAGTATTTT. Translation: CASQREVLTDTQYF.